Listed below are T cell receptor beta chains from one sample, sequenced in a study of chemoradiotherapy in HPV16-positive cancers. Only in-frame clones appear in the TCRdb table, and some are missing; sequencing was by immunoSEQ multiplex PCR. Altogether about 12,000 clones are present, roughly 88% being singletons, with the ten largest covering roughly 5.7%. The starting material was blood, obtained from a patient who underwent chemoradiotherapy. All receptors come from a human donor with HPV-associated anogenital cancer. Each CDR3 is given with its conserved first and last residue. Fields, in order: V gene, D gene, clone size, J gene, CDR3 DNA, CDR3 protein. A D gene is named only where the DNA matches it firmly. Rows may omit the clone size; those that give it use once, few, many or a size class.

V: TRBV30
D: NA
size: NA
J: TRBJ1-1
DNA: TGTGCCTGGAGTGTTGGGTCGAACACTGAAGCTTTCTTT
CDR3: CAWSVGSNTEAFF

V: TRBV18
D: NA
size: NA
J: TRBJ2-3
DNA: TGTGCCAGCTCACTGGGGGGCACAGATACGCAGTATTTT
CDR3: CASSLGGTDTQYF

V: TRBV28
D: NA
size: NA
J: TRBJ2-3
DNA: TGTGCCGGAGGAACTGGGTCGGGCACAGATACGCAGTATTTT
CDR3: CAGGTGSGTDTQYF

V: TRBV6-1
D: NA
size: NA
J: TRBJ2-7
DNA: TGTGCCAGCACTAAAAGCTCCTACGAGCAGTACTTC
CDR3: CASTKSSYEQYF

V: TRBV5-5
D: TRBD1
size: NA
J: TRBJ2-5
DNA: TGTGCCAGCAGCTCCGGATCGACAGGGGGCGCGGAGACCCAGTACTTC
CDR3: CASSSGSTGGAETQYF

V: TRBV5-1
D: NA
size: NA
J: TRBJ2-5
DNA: TGCGCCAGCAGCTTGGAGGCTGGGGGGAAACAAGAGACCCAGTACTTC
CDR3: CASSLEAGGKQETQYF

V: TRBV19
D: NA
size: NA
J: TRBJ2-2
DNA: TGTGCCAGTAGTACCGGCGATAGATACACCGGGGAGCTGTTTTTT
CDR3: CASSTGDRYTGELFF

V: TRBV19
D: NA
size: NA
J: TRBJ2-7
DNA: TGTGCCAGTAGTATGGAGAGGGCCGCCTACGAGCAGTACTTC
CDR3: CASSMERAAYEQYF

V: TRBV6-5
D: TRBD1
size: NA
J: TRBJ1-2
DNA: TGTGCCAGCAGCCACCAGGGACAGCCCAACTATGGCTACACCTTC
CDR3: CASSHQGQPNYGYTF

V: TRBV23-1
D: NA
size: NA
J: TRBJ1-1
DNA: TGCGCCAGCCGGGGCGGGTACACTGAAGCTTTCTTT
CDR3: CASRGGYTEAFF

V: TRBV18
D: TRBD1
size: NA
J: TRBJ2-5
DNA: TGTGCCAGCTCAAAAGGACAGGGGGCGCAAGAGACCCAGTACTTC
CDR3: CASSKGQGAQETQYF

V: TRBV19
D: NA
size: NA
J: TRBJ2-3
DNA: TGTGCCAGTAGTATAGCAGGGTTCGCAGATACGCAGTATTTT
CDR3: CASSIAGFADTQYF

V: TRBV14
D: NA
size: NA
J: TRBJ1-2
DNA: TGTGCCAGCAGCCCGCTTGGGGGGGCTGGTGGCTACACCTTC
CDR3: CASSPLGGAGGYTF

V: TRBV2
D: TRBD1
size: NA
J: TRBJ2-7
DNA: TGTGCCAGCAGTACCGGACAGGGTCGCTCCTACGAGCAGTACTTC
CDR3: CASSTGQGRSYEQYF

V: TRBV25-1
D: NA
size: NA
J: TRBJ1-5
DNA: TGTGCCAGCAGTGATCGGTCGGGTGGGGTCAATCAGCCCCAGCATTTT
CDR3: CASSDRSGGVNQPQHF

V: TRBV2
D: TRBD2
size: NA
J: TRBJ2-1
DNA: TGTGCCAGCAGTGAACCGGGACTAGCGGGGGGAAACTACAATGAGCAGTTCTTC
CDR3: CASSEPGLAGGNYNEQFF

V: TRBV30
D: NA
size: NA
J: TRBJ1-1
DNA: TGTGCCTGGAGTGTATTAAGTGGGAACACTGAAGCTTTCTTT
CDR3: CAWSVLSGNTEAFF

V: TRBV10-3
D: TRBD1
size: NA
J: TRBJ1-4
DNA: TGTGCCATCAGCCCCGACAGGGGGCAGGCGGGCGGAAAACTGTTTTTT
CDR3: CAISPDRGQAGGKLFF

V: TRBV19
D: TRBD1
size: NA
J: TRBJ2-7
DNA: TGTGCCAGTAGACCGGGACAGGGTTCCTACGAGCAGTACTTC
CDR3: CASRPGQGSYEQYF

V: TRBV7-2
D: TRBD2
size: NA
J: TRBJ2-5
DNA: TGTGCCAGCAGCCACCCTAGCGGGGGTGGGACCCAGTACTTC
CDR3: CASSHPSGGGTQYF

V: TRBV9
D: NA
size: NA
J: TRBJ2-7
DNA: TGTGCCAGCAGCGTTGGCGGGGGCACCTACGAGCAGTACTTC
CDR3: CASSVGGGTYEQYF

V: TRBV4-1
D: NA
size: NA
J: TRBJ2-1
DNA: TGCGCCAGCAGCCAAGACTCGGGACACCTATACAATGAGCAGTTCTTC
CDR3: CASSQDSGHLYNEQFF

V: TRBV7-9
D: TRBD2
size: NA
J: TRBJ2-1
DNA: TGTGCCAGCAGCCAGGAGCGGGGGGGAATGAATGAGCAGTTCTTC
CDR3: CASSQERGGMNEQFF

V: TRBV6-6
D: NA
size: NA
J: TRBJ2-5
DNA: TGTGCCAGCAGTTACGTGGGGGTTGGAGAGACCCAGTACTTC
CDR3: CASSYVGVGETQYF

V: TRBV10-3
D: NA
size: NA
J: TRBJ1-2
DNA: TGTGCCATAGGGGAAGAGGGGAGGAATGGCTACACCTTC
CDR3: CAIGEEGRNGYTF

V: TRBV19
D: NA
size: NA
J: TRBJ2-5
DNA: TGTGCCAGTAGTAATTTTTGGGGGCTGGGAAACCAAGAGACCCAGTACTTC
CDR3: CASSNFWGLGNQETQYF

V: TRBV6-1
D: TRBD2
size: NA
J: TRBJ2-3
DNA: TGTGCCAGCAGTGCGACTAGCGGGGGTAGGACAGATACGCAGTATTTT
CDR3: CASSATSGGRTDTQYF

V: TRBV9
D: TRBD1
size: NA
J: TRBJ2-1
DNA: TGTGCCAGCAGCGCTCCAGGGGGCATCTCCTACAATGAGCAGTTCTTC
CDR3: CASSAPGGISYNEQFF

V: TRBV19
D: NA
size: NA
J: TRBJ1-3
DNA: TGTGCCAGTAGTCCCGGGACCTCTGGAAACACCATATATTTT
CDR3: CASSPGTSGNTIYF

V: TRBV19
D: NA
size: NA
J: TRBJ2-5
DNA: TGTGCCAGTAGCCCCGGAGTGGAGACCCAGTACTTC
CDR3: CASSPGVETQYF

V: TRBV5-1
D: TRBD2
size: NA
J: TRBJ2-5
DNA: TGCGCCAGCAGCTTCTCTCCTAGCGGGCCTCAAGAGACCCAGTACTTC
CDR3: CASSFSPSGPQETQYF

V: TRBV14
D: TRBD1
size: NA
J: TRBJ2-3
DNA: TGTGCCAGCAGCCAAGTTCGGACAGGGGTCCGCGTTAGCACAGATACGCAGTATTTT
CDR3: CASSQVRTGVRVSTDTQYF

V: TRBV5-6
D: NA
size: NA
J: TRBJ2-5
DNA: TGTGCCAGCAGTTTCGGGACCCCCCAAGAGACCCAGTACTTC
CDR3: CASSFGTPQETQYF

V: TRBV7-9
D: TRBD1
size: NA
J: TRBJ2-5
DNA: TGTGCCAGCAGCTTAGGGGACAGGAGATTAGAGACCCAGTACTTC
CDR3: CASSLGDRRLETQYF

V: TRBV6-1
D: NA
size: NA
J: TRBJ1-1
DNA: TGTGCCAGCAGTCCCTTGGGGGAGGGGACTGAAGCTTTCTTT
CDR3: CASSPLGEGTEAFF

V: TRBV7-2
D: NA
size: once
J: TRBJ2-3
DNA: TGTGCCAGCAGCTTAGGTGAGAGAGTCACAGATACGCAGTATTTT
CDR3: CASSLGERVTDTQYF

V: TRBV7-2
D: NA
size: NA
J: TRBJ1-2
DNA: TGTGCCAGCAGTTTAAACAGGATTAACTATGGCTACACCTTC
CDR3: CASSLNRINYGYTF

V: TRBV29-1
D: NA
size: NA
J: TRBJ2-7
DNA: TGCAGCGTTGAAGTGGCTCCCGTTGGGGGGGAGCAGTACTTC
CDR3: CSVEVAPVGGEQYF

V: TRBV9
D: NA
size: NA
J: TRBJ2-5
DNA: TGTGCCAGCAGCCCGGCTATCCGAGAGACCCAGTACTTC
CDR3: CASSPAIRETQYF

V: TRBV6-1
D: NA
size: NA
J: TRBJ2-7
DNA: TGTGCCAGCAGTGACGAGTCTGTAGGAGGTTACCCGCTTAGCTCCTACGAGCAGTACTTC
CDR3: CASSDESVGGYPLSSYEQYF

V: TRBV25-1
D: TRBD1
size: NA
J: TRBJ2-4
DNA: TGTGCCAGCAGGGAATTGTTAACAGGGGGCTCTAGAAACATTCAGTACTTC
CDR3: CASRELLTGGSRNIQYF

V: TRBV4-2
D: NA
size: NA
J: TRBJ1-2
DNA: TGTGCCAGCAGCCAAGATCGAGTAGGGGGAAGTGGGGGCTACACCTTC
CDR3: CASSQDRVGGSGGYTF

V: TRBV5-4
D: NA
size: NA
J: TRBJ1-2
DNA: TGTGCCAGCAGCTTGGCCCGCGGCGTAGGGAGGGTTTATGGCTACACCTTC
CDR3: CASSLARGVGRVYGYTF

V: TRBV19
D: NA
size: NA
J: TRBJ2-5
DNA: TGTGCCAGTAGTATGAGGAGGGACCAAGAGACCCAGTACTTC
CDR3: CASSMRRDQETQYF

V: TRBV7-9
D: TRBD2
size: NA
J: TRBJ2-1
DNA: TGTGCCAGCAGCCCGTCCCTAGCGGGACGCTCCAATGAGCAGTTCTTC
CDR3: CASSPSLAGRSNEQFF

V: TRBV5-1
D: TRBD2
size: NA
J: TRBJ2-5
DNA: TGCGCCAGCAGCTGGGGACTAGCGGGGGGCCGAGGACAAGAGACCCAGTACTTC
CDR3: CASSWGLAGGRGQETQYF

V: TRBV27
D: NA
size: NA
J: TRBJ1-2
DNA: TGTGCCAGCAGTTTATTCTCTAACTATGGCTACACCTTC
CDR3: CASSLFSNYGYTF

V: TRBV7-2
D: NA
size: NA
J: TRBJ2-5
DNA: TGTGCCAGCAGCTTAGAGGGATTACAAGAGACCCAGTACTTC
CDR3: CASSLEGLQETQYF

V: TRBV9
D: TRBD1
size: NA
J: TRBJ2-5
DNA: TGTGCCAGCAGCGAGGGACAGCTACAAGAGACCCAGTACTTC
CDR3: CASSEGQLQETQYF

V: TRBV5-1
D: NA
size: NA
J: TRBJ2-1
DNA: TGCGCCAGCAGCTTGCGCAGGGGCGGGAATGAGCAGTTCTTC
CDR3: CASSLRRGGNEQFF

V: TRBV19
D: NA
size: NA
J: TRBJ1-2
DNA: TGTGCCAGTAGTCCTCCCCCAGACTGGGTCTATGGCTACACCTTC
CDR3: CASSPPPDWVYGYTF